This TCR beta chain originates from a study of blood T cell repertoires in COVID-19. Germline-derived CDR1 and CDR2 are GTSNPN and SVGIG (reference sequence). This CDR3 contains 12 residues. Trimming cost V 0 bases and J 0 bases, with 3 bases left between them. TCRdb's table, derived via immunoSEQ multiplex PCR, lists solely in-frame clones and lacks some. The table shows more than 200,000 clones, with roughly 88% occurring only once. With regard to this clone: This CDR3 is also generated by other DNA sequences in the sample.

This clonotype originated in a woman in her 40s who had recovered from COVID-19. What was sequenced was peripheral blood. V is TRBV30 and J is TRBJ2-7; no reliable D call. This CDR3 reads CAWSVSSYEQYF. The DNA for the CDR3 is TGTGCCTGGAGTGTGAGCTCCTACGAGCAGTACTTC.